Below, 9 T cell receptor beta chains from the same sample are listed, as sequenced in a study of shared clonotypes between healthy human individuals. CD45RO-negative, CCR7-selected cells formed the naive CD8 fraction, which excluded terminally differentiated effector memory CD45RA+ cells. Sequenced by immunoSEQ multiplex PCR; TCRdb stores in-frame clones only, minus some. Here the sample spans about 2.1 million clones, 85% to 95% being singletons. Sequences were obtained from naive CD8+ T cells from PBMCs. These TCRs come from a man younger than 35 in good health. Some clones in this sample may be carry-over from other donors' samples.

This clone was seen once. The rearrangement uses TRBV5-1 and TRBJ1-1; maybe TRBD1 (5 bases). The V end was cut by 0 bases, the J end by 3 bases, with 15 bases between. Germline values: CDR1 SGHRS, CDR2 YFSETQ. The CDR3 spans 16 residues. The CDR3 sequence is CASSLEESRVDTEAFF. In DNA form, the CDR3 reads TGCGCCAGCAGCTTGGAAGAGTCCAGGGTAGACACTGAAGCTTTCTTT.

This clone was detected once. J is TRBJ2-1 and V is TRBV19, with 10 bases fitting TRBD2. This CDR3 is built from 14 residues. V trimming: 7 bases; J trimming: 8 bases; junction bases outside the gene matches: 8. Germline CDR1 is LNHDA and CDR2 is SQIVND (reference sequence). CDR3 in DNA: TGTGCCAGTACCCCGGGACTAGCGAGCGATGAGCAGTTCTTC. It translates to CASTPGLASDEQFF.

Points on this clone: It may be a read error: a sequence one base away is much more abundant. Other DNA sequences within the sample encode an identical CDR3. J is TRBJ1-5 and V is TRBV28; D gene unclear. V was clipped by 1 base and J by 0 bases, with 1 base between them. The CDR3 spans 13 residues. Germline-derived CDR1 and CDR2 are MDHEN and SYDVKM. In DNA form, the CDR3 reads TGTGCCAGCAGTTTATATAGCAATCAGCCCCAGCATTTT. This gives the protein CASSLYSNQPQHF.

The chain employs TRBV5-1 and TRBJ2-7, with unresolved D. Germline V gives CDR1 SGHRS, CDR2 YFSETQ. The CDR3 runs 13 residues. V shed 0 bases and J shed 6 bases, with 10 bases lying between them. DNA for the CDR3: TGCGCCAGCAGCTTGGCTTTAGGGCCCGAGCAGTACTTC. Encoded protein: CASSLALGPEQYF. Supplemented by reference TRBV5-1 and TRBJ2-7, the full variable domain reads KAGVTQTPRYLIKTRGQQVTLSCSPISGHRSVSWYQQTPGQGLQFLFEYFSETQRNKGNFPGRFSGRQFSNSRSEMNVSTLELGDSALYLCASSLALGPEQYFGPGTRLTVT.

This clone was observed once. The chain employs TRBV6-5 and TRBJ2-2; no clear D. The germline gives CDR1 MNHEY, CDR2 SVGAGI. CDR3 length: 16 amino acids. Trimming cost V 0 bases and J 1 base, with 9 bases left between them. The CDR3 loop is CASSYSMPGNTGELFF. Written as DNA, the CDR3 is TGTGCCAGCAGTTACTCGATGCCGGGGAACACCGGGGAGCTGTTTTTT.

This clone was picked up one time. The chain employs TRBV6-1 and TRBJ1-5; D not resolved. The CDR3 contains 14 residues. Trimming took 7 bases from V and 6 from J, leaving 16 bases between them. Germline V gives CDR1 MNHNS, CDR2 SASEGT. The CDR3 loop reads CASIPDEFGQPQHF. CDR3 in DNA: TGTGCCAGCATTCCGGACGAGTTCGGTCAGCCCCAGCATTTT.

In the case of this clone: This sample also contains other DNA sequences that code for the same CDR3. The chain links TRBV9 to TRBJ2-1; D uncertain. CDR1 is SGDLS, CDR2 YYNGEE, per germline. The CDR3 spans 11 residues. V gave up 0 bases and J gave up 10 bases, with 5 bases separating them. The CDR3: CASSVGQEQFF. For the CDR3, the DNA is TGTGCCAGCAGCGTAGGCCAGGAGCAGTTCTTC.

The rearrangement uses TRBV4-3 and TRBJ1-5, with TRBD1 matching over 8 bases. CDR3 length: 17 amino acids. V was clipped by 0 bases and J by 4 bases; unmatched bases: 8. Germline V gene sequence: CDR1 LGHNA, CDR2 YSLEER. The CDR3 loop reads CASSQDRAGGGNQPQHF. The CDR3, as DNA: TGCGCCAGCAGCCAAGATCGGGCAGGGGGCGGGAATCAGCCCCAGCATTTT.

The V and J genes are TRBV7-8 and TRBJ2-5, with 10 bases that match TRBD2. This CDR3 has 16 amino acids. Germline CDR1 is SGHVS and CDR2 is FQNEAQ. The J segment lost 4 bases and the V segment lost 4 bases, leaving 9 bases of the junction unmatched. The CDR3 reads CASSSGVAGGGETQYF. The CDR3 nucleotides are TGTGCCAGCAGCTCGGGGGTAGCGGGAGGTGGAGAGACCCAGTACTTC. Complete variable domain (other parts from reference TRBV7-8 and TRBJ2-5): GAGVSQSPRYKVAKRGQDVALRCDPISGHVSLFWYQQALGQGPEFLTYFQNEAQLDKSGLPSDRFFAERPEGSVSTLKIQRTQQEDSAVYLCASSSGVAGGGETQYFGPGTRLLVL.